This T cell receptor (beta chain) was captured in a study of cytomegalovirus exposure and HLA in healthy donors. Overall study context: Tens of millions of unique TCRs from HLA-typed donors were held in an early release of data. Among the 370 or so donors who were genotyped, 81% fell in the genetic ancestry cluster that is associated with self-reported Caucasian donors.

The PCR contained 60 Vbeta and 13 Jbeta primers. Sequencing was performed with immunoSEQ multiplex PCR; in TCRdb, only in-frame clones are kept and a portion is missing. Of approximately 120,000 clones in the sample, roughly 80% were seen once. The CDR3 totals 16 residues. Losses at the gene ends were 2 bases for V and 0 bases for J; bases not matched to a gene: 6. In germline, CDR1 is MNHEY, CDR2 SVGAGI. Regarding the study as a whole: An analysis that was carried out later associated 16,951 TCR beta sequences with HLA alleles at 0.05 false discovery rate. An apparent linkage of common viral pathogens to several of the most significant clusters emerged in a later analysis.

Points on this clone: The antigen is not known.

The source is a man aged 18-30 years in good health and CMV-seropositive. Material for sequencing was PBMCs. The chain employs TRBV6-5 and TRBJ1-2; 7 bases map to TRBD1. CDR3 DNA sequence: TGTGCCAGCAGTTACACTCGACAGGGACCTAACTATGGCTACACCTTC. This codes for CASSYTRQGPNYGYTF.